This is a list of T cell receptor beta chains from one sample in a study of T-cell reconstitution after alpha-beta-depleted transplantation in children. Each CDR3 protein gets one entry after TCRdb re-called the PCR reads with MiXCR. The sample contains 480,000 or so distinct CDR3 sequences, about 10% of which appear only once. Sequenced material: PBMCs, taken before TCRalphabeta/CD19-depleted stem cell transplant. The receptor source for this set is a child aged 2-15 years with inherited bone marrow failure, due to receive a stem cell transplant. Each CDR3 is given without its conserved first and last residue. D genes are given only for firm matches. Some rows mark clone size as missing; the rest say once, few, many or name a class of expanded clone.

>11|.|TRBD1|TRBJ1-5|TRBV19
ATMRGQAQPQH
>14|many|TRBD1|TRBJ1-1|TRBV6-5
ASSYSTGEMNTEAF
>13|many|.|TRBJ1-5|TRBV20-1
SASDSEHSNQPQH
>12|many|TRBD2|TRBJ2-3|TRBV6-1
ASRVAGNTDTQY
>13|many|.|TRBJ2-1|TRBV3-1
ASSQGRGSYNEQF
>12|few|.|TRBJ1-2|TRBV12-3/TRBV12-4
ASSLTVTIYGYT
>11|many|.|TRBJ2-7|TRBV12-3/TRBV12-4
ASSESVSYEQY
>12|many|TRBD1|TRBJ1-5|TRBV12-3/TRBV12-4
ASSPGQGGQPQH
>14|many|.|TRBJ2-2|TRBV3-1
ASSQDLASKSGELF
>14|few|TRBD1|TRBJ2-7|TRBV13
ASSGTGHGAGYEQY
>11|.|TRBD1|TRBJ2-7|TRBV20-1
SARGDRVDEQY
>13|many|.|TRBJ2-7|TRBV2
ASCDPARSSYEQY
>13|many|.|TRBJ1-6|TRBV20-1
SASVGLSYNSPLH
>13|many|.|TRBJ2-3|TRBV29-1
SGVPKWLSTDTQY
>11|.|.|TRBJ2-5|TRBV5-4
ASSRTRGETQY
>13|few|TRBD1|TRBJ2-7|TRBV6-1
ASGEKDRVFYEQY
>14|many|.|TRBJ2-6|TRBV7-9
ASSFRVSSGANVLT
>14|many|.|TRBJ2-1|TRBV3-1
ASSNFKGLAYNEQF
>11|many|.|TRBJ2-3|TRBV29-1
SVAGRSTDTQY
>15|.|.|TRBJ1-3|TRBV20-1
SARDLGGSIFGNTIY
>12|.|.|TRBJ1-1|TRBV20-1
SALPGLTNTEAF
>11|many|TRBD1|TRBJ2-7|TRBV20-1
SVPGQGAVEQY